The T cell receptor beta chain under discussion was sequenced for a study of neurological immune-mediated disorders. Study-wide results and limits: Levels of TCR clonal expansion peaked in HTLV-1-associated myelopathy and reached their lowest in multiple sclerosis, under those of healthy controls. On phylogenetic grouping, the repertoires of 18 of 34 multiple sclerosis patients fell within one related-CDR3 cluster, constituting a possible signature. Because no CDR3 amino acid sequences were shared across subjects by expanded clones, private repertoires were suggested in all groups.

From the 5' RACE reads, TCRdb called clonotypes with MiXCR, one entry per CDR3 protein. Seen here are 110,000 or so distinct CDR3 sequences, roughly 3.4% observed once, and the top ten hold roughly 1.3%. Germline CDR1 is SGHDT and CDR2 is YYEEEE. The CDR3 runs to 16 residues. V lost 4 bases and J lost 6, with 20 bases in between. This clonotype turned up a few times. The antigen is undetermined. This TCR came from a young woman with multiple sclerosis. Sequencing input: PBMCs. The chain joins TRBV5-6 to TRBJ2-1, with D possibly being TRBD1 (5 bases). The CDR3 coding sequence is TGTGCCAGCAGCGGGCAGACAGTTTTTAGTCGCAATGAGCAGTTCTTC. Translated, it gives CASSGQTVFSRNEQFF.